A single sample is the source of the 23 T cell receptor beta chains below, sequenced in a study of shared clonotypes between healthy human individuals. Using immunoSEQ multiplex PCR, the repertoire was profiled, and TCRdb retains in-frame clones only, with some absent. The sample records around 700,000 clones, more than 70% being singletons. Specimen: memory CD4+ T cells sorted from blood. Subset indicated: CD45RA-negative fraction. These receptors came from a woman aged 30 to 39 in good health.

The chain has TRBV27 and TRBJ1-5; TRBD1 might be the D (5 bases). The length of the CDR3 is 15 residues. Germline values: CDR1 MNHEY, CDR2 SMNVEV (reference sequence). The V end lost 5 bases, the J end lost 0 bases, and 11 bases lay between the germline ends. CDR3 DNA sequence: TGTGCCAGCAGTATCAGACAGAATAGCAATCAGCCCCAGCATTTT. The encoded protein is CASSIRQNSNQPQHF.

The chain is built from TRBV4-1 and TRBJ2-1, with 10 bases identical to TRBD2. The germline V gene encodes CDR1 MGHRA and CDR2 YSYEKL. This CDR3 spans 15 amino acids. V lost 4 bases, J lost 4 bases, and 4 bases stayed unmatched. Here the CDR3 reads CASSRPTSGYNEQFF. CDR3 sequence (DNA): TGCGCCAGCAGCCGCCCGACTAGCGGGTACAATGAGCAGTTCTTC.

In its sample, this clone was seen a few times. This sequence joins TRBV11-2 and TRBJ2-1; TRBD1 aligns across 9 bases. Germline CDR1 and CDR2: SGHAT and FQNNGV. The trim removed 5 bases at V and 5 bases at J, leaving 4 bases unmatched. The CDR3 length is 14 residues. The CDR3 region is CASSLGQGHNEQFF. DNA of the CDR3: TGTGCCAGCAGCCTCGGACAGGGGCACAATGAGCAGTTCTTC.

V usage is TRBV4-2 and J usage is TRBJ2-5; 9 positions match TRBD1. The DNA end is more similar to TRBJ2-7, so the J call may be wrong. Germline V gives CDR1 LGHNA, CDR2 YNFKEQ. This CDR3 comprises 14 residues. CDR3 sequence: CASSQPGQGPEQYF. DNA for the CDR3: TGTGCCAGCAGCCAACCGGGACAGGGACCCGAGCAGTACTTC.

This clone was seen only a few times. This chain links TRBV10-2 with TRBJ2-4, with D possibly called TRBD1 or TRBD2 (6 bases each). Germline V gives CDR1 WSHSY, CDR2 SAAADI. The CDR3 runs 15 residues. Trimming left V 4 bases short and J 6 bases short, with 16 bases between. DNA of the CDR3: TGCGCCAGCAGTGTGGAGGGTGGGGGCCGAAACATTCAGTACTTC. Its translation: CASSVEGGGRNIQYF.

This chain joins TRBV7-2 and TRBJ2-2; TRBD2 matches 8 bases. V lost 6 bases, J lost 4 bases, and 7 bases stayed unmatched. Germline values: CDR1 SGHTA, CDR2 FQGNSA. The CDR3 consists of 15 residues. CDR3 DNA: TGTGCCAGCAGAAAAGCGGGAGTCATCACCGGGGAGCTGTTTTTT. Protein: CASRKAGVITGELFF. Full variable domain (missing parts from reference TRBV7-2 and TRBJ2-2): GAGVSQSPSNKVTEKGKDVELRCDPISGHTALYWYRQSLGQGLEFLIYFQGNSAPDKSGLPSDRFSAERTGGSVSTLTIQRTQQEDSAVYLCASRKAGVITGELFFGEGSRLTVL.

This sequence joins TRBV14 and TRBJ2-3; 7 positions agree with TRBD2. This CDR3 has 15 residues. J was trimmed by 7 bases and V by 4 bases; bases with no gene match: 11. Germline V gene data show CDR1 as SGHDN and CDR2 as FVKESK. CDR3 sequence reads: CASSPTSGMSYTQYF. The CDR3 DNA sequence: TGTGCCAGCAGCCCGACGAGCGGGATGTCGTATACGCAGTATTTT.

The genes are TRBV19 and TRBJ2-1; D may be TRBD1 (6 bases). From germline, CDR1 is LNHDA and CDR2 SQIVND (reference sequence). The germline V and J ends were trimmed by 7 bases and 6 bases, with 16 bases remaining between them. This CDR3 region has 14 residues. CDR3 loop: CASNGRGSINEQFF. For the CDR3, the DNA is TGTGCCAGTAACGGTAGGGGGAGTATCAATGAGCAGTTCTTC.

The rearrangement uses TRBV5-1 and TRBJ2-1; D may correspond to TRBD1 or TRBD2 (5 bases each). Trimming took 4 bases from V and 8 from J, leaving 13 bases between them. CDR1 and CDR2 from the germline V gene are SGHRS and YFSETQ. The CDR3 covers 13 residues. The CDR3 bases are TGCGCCAGCAGCCCCGGGACCTGGGATGAGCAGTTCTTC. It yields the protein CASSPGTWDEQFF.

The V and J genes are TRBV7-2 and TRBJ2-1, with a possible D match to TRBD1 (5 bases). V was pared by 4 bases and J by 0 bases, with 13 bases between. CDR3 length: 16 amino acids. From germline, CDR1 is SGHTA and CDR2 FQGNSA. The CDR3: CASSSTGWRSYNEQFF. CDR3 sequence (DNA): TGTGCCAGCAGCTCTACAGGCTGGCGCTCCTACAATGAGCAGTTCTTC.

CDR3 sequence (DNA): TGTGCCAGCAGCCCACGACTGATAGGGGAGACCCAGTACTTC. It specifies CASSPRLIGETQYF. V and J are TRBV2 and TRBJ2-5; D is uncertain. The germline V gene has CDR1 SNHLY and CDR2 FYNNEI. The CDR3 sequence is 14 residues long. Trimming took 6 bases from V and 5 from J, leaving 16 bases between them. Together with reference TRBV2 and TRBJ2-5, the CDR3 gives the full variable domain: EPEVTQTPSHQVTQMGQEVILRCVPISNHLYFYWYRQILGQKVEFLVSFYNNEISEKSEIFDDQFSVERPDGSNFTLKIRSTKLEDSAMYFCASSPRLIGETQYFGPGTRLLVL.

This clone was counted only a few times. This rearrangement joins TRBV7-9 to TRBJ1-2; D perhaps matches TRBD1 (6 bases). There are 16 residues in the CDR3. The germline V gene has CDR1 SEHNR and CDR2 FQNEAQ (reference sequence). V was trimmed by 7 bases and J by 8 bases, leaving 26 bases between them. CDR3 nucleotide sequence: TGTGCCAGCACCTTTACTGGCGGACCCTCGGGGGGCGGCTACACCTTC. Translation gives CASTFTGGPSGGGYTF.

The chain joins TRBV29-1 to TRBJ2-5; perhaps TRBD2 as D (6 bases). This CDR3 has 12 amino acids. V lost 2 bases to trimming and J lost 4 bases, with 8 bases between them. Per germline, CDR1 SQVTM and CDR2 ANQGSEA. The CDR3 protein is CSVEWGGETQYF. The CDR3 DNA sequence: TGCAGCGTTGAATGGGGAGGAGAGACCCAGTACTTC.

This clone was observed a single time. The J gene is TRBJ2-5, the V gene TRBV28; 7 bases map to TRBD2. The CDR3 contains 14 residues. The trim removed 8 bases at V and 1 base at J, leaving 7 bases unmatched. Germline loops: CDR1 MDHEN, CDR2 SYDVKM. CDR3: CASLSGGGQETQYF. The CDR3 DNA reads TGTGCCAGCTTAAGTGGGGGGGGCCAAGAGACCCAGTACTTC. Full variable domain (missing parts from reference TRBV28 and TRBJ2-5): DVKVTQSSRYLVKRTGEKVFLECVQDMDHENMFWYRQDPGLGLRLIYFSYDVKMKEKGDIPEGYSVSREKKERFSLILESASTNQTSMYLCASLSGGGQETQYFGPGTRLLVL.

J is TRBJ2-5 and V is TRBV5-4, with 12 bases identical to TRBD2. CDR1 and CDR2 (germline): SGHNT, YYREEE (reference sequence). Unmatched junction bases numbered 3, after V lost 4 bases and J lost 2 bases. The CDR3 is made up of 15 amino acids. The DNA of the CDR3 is TGTGCCAGCAGCCCGACTAGCGGGGGACAAGAGACCCAGTACTTC. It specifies CASSPTSGGQETQYF.

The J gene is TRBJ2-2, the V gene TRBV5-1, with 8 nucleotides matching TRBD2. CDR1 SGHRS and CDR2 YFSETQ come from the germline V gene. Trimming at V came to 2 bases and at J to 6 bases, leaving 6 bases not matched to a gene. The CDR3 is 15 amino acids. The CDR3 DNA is TGCGCCAGCAGCTTACCCGGGACTAGTGCCGGGGAGCTGTTTTTT. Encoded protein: CASSLPGTSAGELFF.

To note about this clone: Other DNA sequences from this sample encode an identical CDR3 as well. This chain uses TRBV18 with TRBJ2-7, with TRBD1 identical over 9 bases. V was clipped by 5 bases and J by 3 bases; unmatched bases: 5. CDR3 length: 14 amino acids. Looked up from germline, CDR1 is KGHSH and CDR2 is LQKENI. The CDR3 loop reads CASSSTGGNYEQYF. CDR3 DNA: TGTGCCAGCTCATCGACAGGGGGGAACTACGAGCAGTACTTC.

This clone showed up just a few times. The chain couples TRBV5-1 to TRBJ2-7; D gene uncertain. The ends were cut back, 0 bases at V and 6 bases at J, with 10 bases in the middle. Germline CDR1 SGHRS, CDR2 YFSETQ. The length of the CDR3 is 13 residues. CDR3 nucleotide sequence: TGCGCCAGCAGCTTGGACGCGGTGTTCGAGCAGTACTTC. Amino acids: CASSLDAVFEQYF. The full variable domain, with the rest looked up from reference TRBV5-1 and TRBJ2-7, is KAGVTQTPRYLIKTRGQQVTLSCSPISGHRSVSWYQQTPGQGLQFLFEYFSETQRNKGNFPGRFSGRQFSNSRSEMNVSTLELGDSALYLCASSLDAVFEQYFGPGTRLTVT.

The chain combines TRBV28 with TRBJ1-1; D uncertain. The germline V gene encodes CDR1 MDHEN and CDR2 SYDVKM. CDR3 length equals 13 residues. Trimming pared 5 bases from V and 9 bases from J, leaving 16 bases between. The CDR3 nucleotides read TGTGCCAGCAGTACCGCGGCGGCAGGTAAAGCTTTCTTT. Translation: CASSTAAAGKAFF.

The CDR3 here is CASRGGWAYGYTF. For the CDR3, the DNA is TGTGCCAGCAGGGGGGGGTGGGCCTATGGCTACACCTTC. This sequence joins TRBV28 and TRBJ1-2; D is perhaps TRBD1 (5 bases). The CDR3 spans 13 residues. Between the trimmed V and J ends, which lost 6 bases and 4 bases, there was a span of 12 bases. From germline, CDR1 is MDHEN and CDR2 SYDVKM.

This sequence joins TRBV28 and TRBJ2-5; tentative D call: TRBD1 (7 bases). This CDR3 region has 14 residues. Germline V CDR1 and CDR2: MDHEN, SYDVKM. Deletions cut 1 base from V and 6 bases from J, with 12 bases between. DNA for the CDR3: TGTGCCAGCAGTTTATCCGCAGGGGGGAAGACCCAGTACTTC. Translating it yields CASSLSAGGKTQYF.

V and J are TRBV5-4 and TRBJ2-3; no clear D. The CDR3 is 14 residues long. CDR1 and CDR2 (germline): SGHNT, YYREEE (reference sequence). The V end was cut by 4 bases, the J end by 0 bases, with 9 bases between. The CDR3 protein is CASSQTRSTDTQYF. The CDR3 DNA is TGTGCCAGCAGCCAGACTCGAAGCACAGATACGCAGTATTTT.

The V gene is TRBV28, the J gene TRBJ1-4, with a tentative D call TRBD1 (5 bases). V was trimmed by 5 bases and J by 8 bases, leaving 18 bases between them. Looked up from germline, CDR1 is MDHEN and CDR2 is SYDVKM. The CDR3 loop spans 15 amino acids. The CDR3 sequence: CASSILGRAGEKLFF. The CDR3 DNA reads TGTGCCAGCAGTATCTTGGGACGGGCTGGGGAAAAACTGTTTTTT.